This T cell receptor beta chain was identified during a study of PD-1 blockade in classical Hodgkin lymphoma. Documented time point: cycle 4 day 1 (C4D1), after 6 weeks of nivolumab. Each patient relapsed following autologous stem cell transplantation, and prior brentuximab vedotin exposure differed. The CDR3 consists of 16 residues. In germline, CDR1 is SGHRS, CDR2 YFSETQ. J was trimmed by 2 bases and V by 2 bases; bases with no gene match: 9. Sequencing used immunoSEQ multiplex PCR; TCRdb keeps in-frame clones, though not all of them. The data show under 30,000 clones, about 86% seen once. The clonotype was recovered from a human donor with classical Hodgkin lymphoma. The rearrangement uses TRBV5-1 and TRBJ2-7; 8 bases are a match to TRBD1. Sequenced material: peripheral blood mononuclear cells (PBMCs), taken before the fourth cycle of nivolumab. The DNA for the CDR3 is TGCGCCAGCAGCTTCATCGACAGGGGCGCTACCTACGAGCAGTACTTC. Amino acids: CASSFIDRGATYEQYF.